This T cell receptor beta chain was recorded in a study of cytomegalovirus exposure and HLA in healthy donors. Trimming at V came to 5 bases and at J to 5 bases, leaving 0 bases not matched to a gene. Germline V lookup: CDR1 MRHNA, CDR2 SNTAGT. The CDR3 runs to 12 residues. Researchers ran the PCR with 60 Vbeta and 13 Jbeta primers. Clones were sequenced by immunoSEQ multiplex PCR, and TCRdb holds only the in-frame ones, with some missing. The specimen's table records about 150,000 clones. The TCR sequence derives from a woman aged 45-60 years in good health and CMV-seronegative. The chain joins TRBV6-4 to TRBJ2-1; 7 nucleotides align to TRBD2. The sequenced sample consisted of PBMCs. The CDR3 nucleotides are TGTGCCAGCAGTAGCGGGAACAATGAGCAGTTCTTC. Encoded protein: CASSSGNNEQFF.